This TCR beta chain was observed in a study of T cells in Graves' hyperthyroidism and ophthalmopathy. This CDR3 region has 13 residues. Per the germline V gene, CDR1 is GTSNPN and CDR2 is SVGIG (reference sequence). V lost 0 bases and J lost 1, with 4 bases in between. This clonotype was recorded at least ten times. The TCR beta CDR3 regions underwent amplification using RNA transcripts as the source. The study used the HTBI primer set for a first-round RT-PCR of the TCR CDR3. TCRdb independently ran MiXCR on the multiplex PCR reads; one entry per CDR3 protein. The top ten hold less than 15% of the sample, which has 400,000 to 450,000 distinct CDR3 sequences, roughly 14% seen once.

The chain recombines TRBV30 with TRBJ1-3; no firm D call. The sequenced material came from blood. This clonotype was sampled from a man younger than 30 with Graves' ophthalmopathy. The CDR3 region is CAWSVSSGNTIYF. CDR3 nucleotide sequence: TGTGCCTGGAGTGTGTCTTCTGGAAACACCATATATTTT.